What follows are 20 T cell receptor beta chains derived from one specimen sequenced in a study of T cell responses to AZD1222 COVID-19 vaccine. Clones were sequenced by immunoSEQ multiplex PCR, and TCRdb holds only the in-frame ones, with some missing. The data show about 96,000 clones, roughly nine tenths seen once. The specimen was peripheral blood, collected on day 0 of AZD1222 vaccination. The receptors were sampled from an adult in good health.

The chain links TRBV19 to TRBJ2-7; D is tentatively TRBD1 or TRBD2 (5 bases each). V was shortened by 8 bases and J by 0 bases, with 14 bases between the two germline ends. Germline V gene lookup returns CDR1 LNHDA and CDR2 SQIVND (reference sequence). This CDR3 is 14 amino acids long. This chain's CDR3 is CASRDGGSSYEQYF. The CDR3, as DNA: TGTGCCAGTCGGGACGGAGGCAGCTCCTACGAGCAGTACTTC.

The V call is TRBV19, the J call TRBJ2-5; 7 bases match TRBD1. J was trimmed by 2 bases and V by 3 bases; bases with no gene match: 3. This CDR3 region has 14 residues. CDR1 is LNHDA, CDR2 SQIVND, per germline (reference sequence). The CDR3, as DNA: TGTGCCAGTAGTATGAGGACAGGACAAGAGACCCAGTACTTC. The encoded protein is CASSMRTGQETQYF.

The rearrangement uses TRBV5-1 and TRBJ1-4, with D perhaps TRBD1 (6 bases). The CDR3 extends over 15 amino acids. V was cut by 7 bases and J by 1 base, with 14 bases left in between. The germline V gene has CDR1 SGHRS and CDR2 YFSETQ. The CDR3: CASFPGVKTNEKLFF. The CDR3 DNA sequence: TGCGCCAGCTTTCCAGGGGTCAAAACTAATGAAAAACTGTTTTTT.

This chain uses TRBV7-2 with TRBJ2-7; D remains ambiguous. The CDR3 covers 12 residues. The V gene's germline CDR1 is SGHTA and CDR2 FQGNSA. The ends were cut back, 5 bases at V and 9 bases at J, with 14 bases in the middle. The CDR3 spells CASSPAGFRQYF. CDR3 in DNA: TGTGCCAGCAGCCCCGCCGGGTTCCGGCAGTACTTC.

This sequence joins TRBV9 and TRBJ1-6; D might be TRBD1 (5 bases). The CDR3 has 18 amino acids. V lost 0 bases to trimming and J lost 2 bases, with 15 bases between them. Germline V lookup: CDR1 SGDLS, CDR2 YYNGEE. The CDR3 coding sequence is TGTGCCAGCAGCGTAGAGCCTATGGGGCAAACCTATAATTCACCCCTCCACTTT. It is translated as CASSVEPMGQTYNSPLHF.

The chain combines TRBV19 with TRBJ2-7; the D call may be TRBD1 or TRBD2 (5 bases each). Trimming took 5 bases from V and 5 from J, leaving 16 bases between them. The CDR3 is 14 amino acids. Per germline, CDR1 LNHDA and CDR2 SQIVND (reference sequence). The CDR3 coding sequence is TGTGCCAGTAGTCCCTGGGACCGAAATAACGAGCAGTACTTC. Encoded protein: CASSPWDRNNEQYF. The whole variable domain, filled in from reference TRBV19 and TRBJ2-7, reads DGGITQSPKYLFRKEGQNVTLSCEQNLNHDAMYWYRQDPGQGLRLIYYSQIVNDFQKGDIAEGYSVSREKKESFPLTVTSAQKNPTAFYLCASSPWDRNNEQYFGPGTRLTVT.

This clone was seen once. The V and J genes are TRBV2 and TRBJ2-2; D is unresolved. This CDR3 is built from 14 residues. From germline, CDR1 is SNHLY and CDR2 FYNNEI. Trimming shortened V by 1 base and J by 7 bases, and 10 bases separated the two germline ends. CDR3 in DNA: TGTGCCAGCAGTGAAGGGTCTCCGGGCGGGGAGCTGTTTTTT. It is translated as CASSEGSPGGELFF.

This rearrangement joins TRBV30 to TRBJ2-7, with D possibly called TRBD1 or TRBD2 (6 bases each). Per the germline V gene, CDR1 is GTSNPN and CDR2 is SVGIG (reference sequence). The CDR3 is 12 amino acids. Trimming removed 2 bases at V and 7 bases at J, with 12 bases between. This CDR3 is CAWSWEGGEQYF. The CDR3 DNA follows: TGTGCCTGGAGTTGGGAAGGGGGGGAGCAGTACTTC.

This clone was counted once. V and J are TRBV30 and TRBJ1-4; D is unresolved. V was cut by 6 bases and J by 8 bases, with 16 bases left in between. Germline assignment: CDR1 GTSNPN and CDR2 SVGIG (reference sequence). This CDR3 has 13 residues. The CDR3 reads CACGLQSKEKLFF. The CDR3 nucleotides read TGTGCCTGCGGCTTACAGTCGAAGGAAAAACTGTTTTTT.

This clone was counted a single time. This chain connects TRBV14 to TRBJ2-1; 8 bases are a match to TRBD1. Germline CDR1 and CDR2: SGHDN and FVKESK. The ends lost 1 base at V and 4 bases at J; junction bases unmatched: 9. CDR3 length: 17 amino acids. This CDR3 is CASSQVWGDRGYNEQFF. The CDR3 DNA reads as TGTGCCAGCAGCCAAGTGTGGGGTGACAGGGGATACAATGAGCAGTTCTTC.

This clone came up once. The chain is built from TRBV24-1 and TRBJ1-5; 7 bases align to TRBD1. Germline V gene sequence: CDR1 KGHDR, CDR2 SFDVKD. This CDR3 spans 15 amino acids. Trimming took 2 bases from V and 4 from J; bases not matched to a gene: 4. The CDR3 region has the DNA TGTGCCACCAGTGATTCGACAGGGCAGAATCAGCCCCAGCATTTT. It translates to CATSDSTGQNQPQHF.

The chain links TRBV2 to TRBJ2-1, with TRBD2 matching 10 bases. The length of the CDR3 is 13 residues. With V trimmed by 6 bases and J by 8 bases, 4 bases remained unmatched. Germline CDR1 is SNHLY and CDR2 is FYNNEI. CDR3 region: CASRLAGAYEQFF. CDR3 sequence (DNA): TGTGCCAGCAGGCTAGCGGGAGCTTATGAGCAGTTCTTC.

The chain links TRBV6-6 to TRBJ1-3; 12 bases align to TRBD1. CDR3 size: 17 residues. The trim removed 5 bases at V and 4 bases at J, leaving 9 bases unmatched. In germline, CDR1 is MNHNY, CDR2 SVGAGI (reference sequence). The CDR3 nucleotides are TGTGCCAGCAGTCTTACGGGACAGGGGGCAAGGGGAAACACCATATATTTT. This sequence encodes CASSLTGQGARGNTIYF.

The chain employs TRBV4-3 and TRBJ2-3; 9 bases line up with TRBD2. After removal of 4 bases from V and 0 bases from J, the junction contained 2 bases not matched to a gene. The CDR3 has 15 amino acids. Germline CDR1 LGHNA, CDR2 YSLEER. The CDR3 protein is CASSPSGTSTDTQYF. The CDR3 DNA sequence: TGCGCCAGCAGCCCTAGCGGGACTAGCACAGATACGCAGTATTTT.

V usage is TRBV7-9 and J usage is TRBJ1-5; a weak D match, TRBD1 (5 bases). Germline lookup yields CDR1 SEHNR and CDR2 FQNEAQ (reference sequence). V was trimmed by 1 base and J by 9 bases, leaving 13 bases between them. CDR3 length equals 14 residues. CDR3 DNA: TGTGCCAGCAGCTTAGGGTGGGGGTTGGGGCCCCAGCATTTT. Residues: CASSLGWGLGPQHF.

The CDR3 loop is CASSQGLSGRYNEQFF. The DNA of the CDR3 is TGCGCCAGCAGCCAAGGCCTCAGTGGACGGTACAATGAGCAGTTCTTC. The chain uses TRBV4-3 and TRBJ2-1; no reliable D call. Looked up from germline, CDR1 is LGHNA and CDR2 is YSLEER. CDR3 length: 16 amino acids. Trimming pared 1 base from V and 4 bases from J, leaving 14 bases between.

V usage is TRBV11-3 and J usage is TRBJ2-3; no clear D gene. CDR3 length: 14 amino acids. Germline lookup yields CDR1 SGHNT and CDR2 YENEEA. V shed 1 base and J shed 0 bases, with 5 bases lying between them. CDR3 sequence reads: CASSLGPSTDTQYF. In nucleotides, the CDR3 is TGTGCCAGCAGCTTAGGGCCCAGCACAGATACGCAGTATTTT. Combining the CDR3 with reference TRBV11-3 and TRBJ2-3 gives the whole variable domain EAGVVQSPRYKIIEKKQPVAFWCNPISGHNTLYWYLQNLGQGPELLIRYENEEAVDDSQLPKDRFSAERLKGVDSTLKIQPAELGDSAVYLCASSLGPSTDTQYFGPGTRLTVL.

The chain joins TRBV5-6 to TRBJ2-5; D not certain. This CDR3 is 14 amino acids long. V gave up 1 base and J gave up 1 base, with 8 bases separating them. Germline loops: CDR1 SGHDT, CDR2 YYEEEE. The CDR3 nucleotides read TGTGCCAGCAGCTTGTCGTCGGCCCAAGAGACCCAGTACTTC. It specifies CASSLSSAQETQYF.

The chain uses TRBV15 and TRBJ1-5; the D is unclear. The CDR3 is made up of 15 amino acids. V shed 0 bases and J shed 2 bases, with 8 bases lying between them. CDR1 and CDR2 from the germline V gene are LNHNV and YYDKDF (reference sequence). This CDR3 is CATSRDLAGNQPQHF. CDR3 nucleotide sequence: TGTGCCACCAGCAGAGATTTAGCGGGCAATCAGCCCCAGCATTTT.

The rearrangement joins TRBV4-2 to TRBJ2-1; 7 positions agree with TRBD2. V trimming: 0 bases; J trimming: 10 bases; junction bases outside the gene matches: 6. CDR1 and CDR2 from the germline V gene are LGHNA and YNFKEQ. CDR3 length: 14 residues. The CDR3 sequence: CASSQDLNGREQFF. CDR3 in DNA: TGTGCCAGCAGCCAAGATCTGAACGGGAGGGAGCAGTTCTTC.